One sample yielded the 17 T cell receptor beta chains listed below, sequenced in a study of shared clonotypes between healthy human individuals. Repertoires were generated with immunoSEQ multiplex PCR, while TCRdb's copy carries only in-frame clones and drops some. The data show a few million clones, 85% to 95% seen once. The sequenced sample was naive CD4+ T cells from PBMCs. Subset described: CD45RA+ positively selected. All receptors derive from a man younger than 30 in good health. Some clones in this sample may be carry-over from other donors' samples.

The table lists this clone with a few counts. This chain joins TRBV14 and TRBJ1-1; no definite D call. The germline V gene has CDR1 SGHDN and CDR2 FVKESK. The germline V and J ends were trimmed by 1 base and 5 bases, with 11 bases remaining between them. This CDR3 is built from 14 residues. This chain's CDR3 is CASSQGSGLTEAFF. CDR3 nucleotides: TGTGCCAGCAGCCAAGGGTCTGGGTTGACTGAAGCTTTCTTT.

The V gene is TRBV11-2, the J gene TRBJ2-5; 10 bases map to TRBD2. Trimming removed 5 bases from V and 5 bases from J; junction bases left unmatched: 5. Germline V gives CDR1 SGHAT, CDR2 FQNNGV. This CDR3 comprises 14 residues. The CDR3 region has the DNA TGTGCCAGCAGCCGTGGGACTAGCGTGGAGACCCAGTACTTC. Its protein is CASSRGTSVETQYF.

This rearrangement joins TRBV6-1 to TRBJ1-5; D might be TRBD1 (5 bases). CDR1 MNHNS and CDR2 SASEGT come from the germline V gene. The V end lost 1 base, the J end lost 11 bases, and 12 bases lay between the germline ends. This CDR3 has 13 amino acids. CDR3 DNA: TGTGCCAGCAGTGAAGTTTGGGGGAGAGCCCAGCATTTT. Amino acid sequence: CASSEVWGRAQHF.

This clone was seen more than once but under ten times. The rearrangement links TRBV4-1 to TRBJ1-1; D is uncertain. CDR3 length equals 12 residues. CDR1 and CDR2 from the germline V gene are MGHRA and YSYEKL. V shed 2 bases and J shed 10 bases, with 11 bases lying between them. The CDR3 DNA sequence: TGCGCCAGCAGCCAAACTGTCCGGCCAGCTTTCTTT. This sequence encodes CASSQTVRPAFF.

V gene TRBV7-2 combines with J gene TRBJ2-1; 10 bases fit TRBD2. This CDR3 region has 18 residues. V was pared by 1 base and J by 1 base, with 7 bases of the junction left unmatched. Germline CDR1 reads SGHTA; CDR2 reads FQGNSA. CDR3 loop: CASSLGTSGYLSYNEQFF. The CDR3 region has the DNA TGTGCCAGCAGCTTAGGGACTAGCGGTTATTTATCCTACAATGAGCAGTTCTTC.

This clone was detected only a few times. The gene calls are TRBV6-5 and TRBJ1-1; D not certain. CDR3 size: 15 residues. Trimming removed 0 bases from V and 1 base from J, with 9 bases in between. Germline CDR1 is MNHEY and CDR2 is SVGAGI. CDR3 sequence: CASSYSSQRNTEAFF. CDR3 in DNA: TGTGCCAGCAGTTACTCGAGTCAGAGGAACACTGAAGCTTTCTTT.

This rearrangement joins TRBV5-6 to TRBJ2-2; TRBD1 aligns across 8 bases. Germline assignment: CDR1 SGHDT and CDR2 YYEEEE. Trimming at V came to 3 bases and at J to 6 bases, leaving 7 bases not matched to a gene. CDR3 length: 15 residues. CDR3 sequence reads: CASSSGQVYSGELFF. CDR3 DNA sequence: TGTGCCAGCAGCTCGGGACAGGTCTATTCCGGGGAGCTGTTTTTT.

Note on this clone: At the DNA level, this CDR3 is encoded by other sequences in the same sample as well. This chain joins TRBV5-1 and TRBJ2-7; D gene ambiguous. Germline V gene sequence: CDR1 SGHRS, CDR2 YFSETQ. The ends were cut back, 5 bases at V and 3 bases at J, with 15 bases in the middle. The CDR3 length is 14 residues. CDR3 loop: CASSLMAGSYEQYF. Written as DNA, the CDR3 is TGCGCCAGCAGTTTGATGGCAGGAAGCTACGAGCAGTACTTC.

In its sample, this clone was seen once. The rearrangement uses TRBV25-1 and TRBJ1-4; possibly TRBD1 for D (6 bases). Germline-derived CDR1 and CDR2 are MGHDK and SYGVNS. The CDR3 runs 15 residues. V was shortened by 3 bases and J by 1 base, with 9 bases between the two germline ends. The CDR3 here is CASSDRGGTNEKLFF. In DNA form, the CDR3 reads TGTGCCAGCAGTGACAGGGGTGGAACTAATGAAAAACTGTTTTTT.

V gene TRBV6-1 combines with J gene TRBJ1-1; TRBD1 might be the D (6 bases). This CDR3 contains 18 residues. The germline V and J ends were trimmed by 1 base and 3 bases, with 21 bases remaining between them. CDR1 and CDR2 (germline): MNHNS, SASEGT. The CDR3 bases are TGTGCCAGCAGTGAAGAATCCGGCAGGGGCGCTGGGGACACTGAAGCTTTCTTT. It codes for CASSEESGRGAGDTEAFF.

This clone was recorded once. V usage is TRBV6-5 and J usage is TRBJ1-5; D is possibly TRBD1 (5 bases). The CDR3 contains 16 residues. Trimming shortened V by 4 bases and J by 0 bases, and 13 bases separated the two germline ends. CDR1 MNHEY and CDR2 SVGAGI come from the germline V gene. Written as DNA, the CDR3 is TGTGCCAGCAGTTGCTTCAACAGGTTTAGCAATCAGCCCCAGCATTTT. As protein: CASSCFNRFSNQPQHF.

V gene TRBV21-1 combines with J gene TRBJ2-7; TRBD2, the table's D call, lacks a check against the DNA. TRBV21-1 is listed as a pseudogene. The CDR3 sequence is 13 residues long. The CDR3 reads CASSKAKLDGGDF. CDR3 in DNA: TGTGCCAGCAGCAAAGCTAAACTAGACGGTGGTGACTTC.

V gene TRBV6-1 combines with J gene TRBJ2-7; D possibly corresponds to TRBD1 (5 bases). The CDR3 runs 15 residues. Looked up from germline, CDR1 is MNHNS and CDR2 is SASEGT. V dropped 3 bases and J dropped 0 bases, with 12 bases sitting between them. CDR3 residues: CASSDGPGYSYEQYF. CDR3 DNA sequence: TGTGCCAGCAGTGACGGTCCAGGGTACTCCTACGAGCAGTACTTC.

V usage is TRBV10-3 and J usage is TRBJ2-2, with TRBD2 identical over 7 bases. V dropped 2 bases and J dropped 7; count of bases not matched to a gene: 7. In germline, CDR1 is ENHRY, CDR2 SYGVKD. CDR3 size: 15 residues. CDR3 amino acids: CAISEGAGVVGELFF. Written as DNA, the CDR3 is TGTGCCATCAGTGAGGGGGCGGGAGTGGTCGGGGAGCTGTTTTTT.

CDR3 bases: TGTGCCAGCAGTTTCCTTGGACTAGCGGAATACAATGAGCAGTTCTTC. It translates to CASSFLGLAEYNEQFF. V usage is TRBV28 and J usage is TRBJ2-1; 10 nucleotides agree with TRBD2. The trim removed 3 bases at V and 4 bases at J, leaving 6 bases unmatched. The germline V gene encodes CDR1 MDHEN and CDR2 SYDVKM. CDR3 length: 16 amino acids.

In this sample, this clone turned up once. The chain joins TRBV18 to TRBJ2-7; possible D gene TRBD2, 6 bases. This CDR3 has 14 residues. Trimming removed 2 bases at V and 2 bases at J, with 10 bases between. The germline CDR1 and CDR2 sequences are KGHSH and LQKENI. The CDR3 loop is CASSPTRGTYEQYF. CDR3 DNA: TGTGCCAGCTCACCAACGCGGGGAACCTACGAGCAGTACTTC.

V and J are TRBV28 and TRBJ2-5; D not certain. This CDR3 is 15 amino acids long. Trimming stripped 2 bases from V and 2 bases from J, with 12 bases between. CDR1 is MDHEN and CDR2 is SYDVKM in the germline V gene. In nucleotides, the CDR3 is TGTGCCAGCAGTTTAGCCCAGCTAGTACAAGAGACCCAGTACTTC. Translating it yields CASSLAQLVQETQYF.